The TCR beta chain described here comes from a study of cytomegalovirus exposure and HLA in healthy donors. 13 Jbeta primers and 60 Vbeta primers were used for the PCR. The protocol was immunoSEQ multiplex PCR, while the TCRdb copy is restricted to in-frame clones and leaves out a portion. The sample contains around 130,000 clones, roughly 80% of which appear only once. Germline CDR1 is WNHNN and CDR2 is SYGVQD (reference sequence). The CDR3 is made up of 14 amino acids. V lost 6 bases and J 2 bases, leaving 14 bases between the germline ends. The clonotype comes from a man under 40 in good health and CMV-seronegative. What was sequenced was PBMCs. The chain recombines TRBV10-1 with TRBJ2-7; D might be TRBD2 (5 bases). The CDR3 DNA is TGCGCCAGCAGACTCTCGGCGGGCCCCTACGAGCAGTACTTC. Translation gives CASRLSAGPYEQYF.